This is a list of T cell receptor beta chains from one sample in a study of blood T cell repertoires in COVID-19. The repertoire was sequenced with immunoSEQ multiplex PCR; TCRdb's copy has only in-frame clones and lacks some. The data hold over 200,000 clones, with 65% to 90% observed a single time. Sequencing used peripheral blood. The receptors originated from a human donor in a cohort sampled during active COVID-19. CDR3s include the opening cysteine and the closing phenylalanine or tryptophan. The order of the fields is CDR3 DNA, CDR3 protein, CDR3 length, D gene, J gene, V gene, clone size. The D gene is left open where the match is weak. Clone size is stated in some rows and not others, as once, few, many or a class when expanded.

CDR3nt: TGTGCCAGCCCCAGAGGGCGGCCCACAGGGTCTGGAAACACCATATATTTT
CDR3aa: CASPRGRPTGSGNTIYF
len: 17
d_gene: .
j_gene: TRBJ1-3
v_gene: TRBV6-4
abundance: .

CDR3nt: TGCGCCAGCAGCTTGGCCTCCGGGAATGAGCAGTTCTTC
CDR3aa: CASSLASGNEQFF
len: 13
d_gene: .
j_gene: TRBJ2-1
v_gene: TRBV5-1
abundance: once

CDR3nt: TGTGCCACCAGTGATATCGGGGATAGCAATCAGCCCCAGCATTTT
CDR3aa: CATSDIGDSNQPQHF
len: 15
d_gene: .
j_gene: TRBJ1-5
v_gene: TRBV24-1
abundance: .

CDR3nt: TGTGCCAGCAGCCAAGGGACTAGATTCGAGCAGTACTTC
CDR3aa: CASSQGTRFEQYF
len: 13
d_gene: TRBD2
j_gene: TRBJ2-7
v_gene: TRBV3-1/TRBV3-2
abundance: once

CDR3nt: TGTGCCTGGAGTGTACGCCCGGGAGGTACAGATACGCAGTATTTT
CDR3aa: CAWSVRPGGTDTQYF
len: 15
d_gene: TRBD2
j_gene: TRBJ2-3
v_gene: TRBV30
abundance: once

CDR3nt: TGTGCCAGCAGTCCCATATTCGGGGTTGGGGACACTGAAGCTTTCTTT
CDR3aa: CASSPIFGVGDTEAFF
len: 16
d_gene: .
j_gene: TRBJ1-1
v_gene: TRBV27
abundance: many

CDR3nt: TGTGCCAGCAGTTACGGGACAGGGTTTATTGGGGCCAACGTCCTGACTTTC
CDR3aa: CASSYGTGFIGANVLTF
len: 17
d_gene: TRBD1
j_gene: TRBJ2-6
v_gene: TRBV6-2/TRBV6-3
abundance: .

CDR3nt: TGTGCAAGTCGCTTAGGAAGGGGCGGTAGCAATCAGCCCCAGCATTTT
CDR3aa: CASRLGRGGSNQPQHF
len: 16
d_gene: .
j_gene: TRBJ1-5
v_gene: TRBV12-2
abundance: .

CDR3nt: TGTGCCAGCAGTCGGGTCGGCAGGGGCTACGAGCAGTACTTC
CDR3aa: CASSRVGRGYEQYF
len: 14
d_gene: .
j_gene: TRBJ2-7
v_gene: TRBV5-6
abundance: .

CDR3nt: TGTGCCAGCAGCGTAGGGGGGCTAGCGGGGTACAATGAGCAGTTCTTC
CDR3aa: CASSVGGLAGYNEQFF
len: 16
d_gene: TRBD2
j_gene: TRBJ2-1
v_gene: TRBV9
abundance: .

CDR3nt: TGTGCCAGTAGTGCTTCAGGGGGTTCGAACACTGAAGCTTTCTTT
CDR3aa: CASSASGGSNTEAFF
len: 15
d_gene: TRBD1
j_gene: TRBJ1-1
v_gene: TRBV19
abundance: .

CDR3nt: TGTGCCAGCAGTTACCCAGGGTCCAGCTCCTACAATGAGCAGTTCTTC
CDR3aa: CASSYPGSSSYNEQFF
len: 16
d_gene: .
j_gene: TRBJ2-1
v_gene: TRBV6-2/TRBV6-3
abundance: .

CDR3nt: TGTGCCAGCAGCGAACGACTAGCAGACGAGCAGTACTTC
CDR3aa: CASSERLADEQYF
len: 13
d_gene: TRBD2
j_gene: TRBJ2-7
v_gene: TRBV2
abundance: few

CDR3nt: TGTGCCAGAACTAGGGCTAGCGAGGCGCGGGAGCAGTACTTC
CDR3aa: CARTRASEAREQYF
len: 14
d_gene: .
j_gene: TRBJ2-7
v_gene: TRBV28
abundance: .

CDR3nt: TGTGCCAGCAGCCCCCCTTTCGGACTAGCGGGCACAGATACGCAGTATTTT
CDR3aa: CASSPPFGLAGTDTQYF
len: 17
d_gene: TRBD2
j_gene: TRBJ2-3
v_gene: TRBV5-4
abundance: .

CDR3nt: TGTGCCAGCAGTTCGACAGGGCGTTCCTACGAGCAGTACTTC
CDR3aa: CASSSTGRSYEQYF
len: 14
d_gene: TRBD1
j_gene: TRBJ2-7
v_gene: TRBV28
abundance: .

CDR3nt: TGTGCCAGCAGTTGGTCCCTCTCGCTTACTCAAGCTTTCTTT
CDR3aa: CASSWSLSLTQAFF
len: 14
d_gene: .
j_gene: TRBJ1-1
v_gene: TRBV28
abundance: .

CDR3nt: TGTGCCAGCAGTGAAGGCAGGGTGGGAAGCTACACCTTC
CDR3aa: CASSEGRVGSYTF
len: 13
d_gene: .
j_gene: TRBJ1-2
v_gene: TRBV2
abundance: .

CDR3nt: TGTGCCAGCAGTTACCGGTACGAGCAGTACTTC
CDR3aa: CASSYRYEQYF
len: 11
d_gene: .
j_gene: TRBJ2-7
v_gene: TRBV6-5
abundance: .

CDR3nt: TGTGCCTGGAGCCGACAGGGAAACCAGCCCCAGCATTTT
CDR3aa: CAWSRQGNQPQHF
len: 13
d_gene: TRBD1
j_gene: TRBJ1-5
v_gene: TRBV30
abundance: .

CDR3nt: TGTGCCAGCAGCTTTTCCGACAGGGGTTTTTACGAGCAGTACTTC
CDR3aa: CASSFSDRGFYEQYF
len: 15
d_gene: TRBD1
j_gene: TRBJ2-7
v_gene: TRBV9
abundance: .

CDR3nt: TGTGCCAGCAGTTTCCCTGGACAGGATCCCTACGAGCAGTACTTC
CDR3aa: CASSFPGQDPYEQYF
len: 15
d_gene: TRBD1
j_gene: TRBJ2-7
v_gene: TRBV27
abundance: .

CDR3nt: TGTGCCAGCAGTTATATGACAGGGGGGGCTGGGGCCAACGTCCTGACTTTC
CDR3aa: CASSYMTGGAGANVLTF
len: 17
d_gene: TRBD1
j_gene: TRBJ2-6
v_gene: TRBV28
abundance: once

CDR3nt: TGTGCCAGCAGTTTACAGGGAATGAACACTGAAGCTTTCTTT
CDR3aa: CASSLQGMNTEAFF
len: 14
d_gene: .
j_gene: TRBJ1-1
v_gene: TRBV27
abundance: many

CDR3nt: TGCGCCAGCAGCCCGACAGGGCCTTCACCCCTCCACTTT
CDR3aa: CASSPTGPSPLHF
len: 13
d_gene: TRBD1
j_gene: TRBJ1-6
v_gene: TRBV5-1
abundance: .

CDR3nt: TGTGCCAGCAGCCAAGTCCCGGGACAGGGTGGGACCCAGTACTTC
CDR3aa: CASSQVPGQGGTQYF
len: 15
d_gene: TRBD1
j_gene: TRBJ2-5
v_gene: TRBV3-1/TRBV3-2
abundance: .

CDR3nt: TGTGCCAGCAGTCCCAGGGGGCTTACCCCTAACTATGGCTACACCTTC
CDR3aa: CASSPRGLTPNYGYTF
len: 16
d_gene: TRBD1
j_gene: TRBJ1-2
v_gene: TRBV28
abundance: .

CDR3nt: TGTGCCACCAGTGATGGCAGGGGGACTCCGATCTATGGCTACACCTTC
CDR3aa: CATSDGRGTPIYGYTF
len: 16
d_gene: TRBD1
j_gene: TRBJ1-2
v_gene: TRBV24-1
abundance: .

CDR3nt: TGTGCCAGCAGCGTAAGAGGGCCGGGGGCCAACGTCCTGACTTTC
CDR3aa: CASSVRGPGANVLTF
len: 15
d_gene: .
j_gene: TRBJ2-6
v_gene: TRBV9
abundance: .

CDR3nt: TGTGCCAGCAGCTTATACGGCGGGAGGGCCCTCGACAATGAGCAGTTCTTC
CDR3aa: CASSLYGGRALDNEQFF
len: 17
d_gene: TRBD2
j_gene: TRBJ2-1
v_gene: TRBV7-3
abundance: .

CDR3nt: TGTGCCAGCAGCGCCGAAACAGGGGGCGCCTACAATGAGCAGTTCTTC
CDR3aa: CASSAETGGAYNEQFF
len: 16
d_gene: TRBD1
j_gene: TRBJ2-1
v_gene: TRBV9
abundance: .

CDR3nt: TGTGCCAGCAGTCTCTCCTCTGGAAACACCATATATTTT
CDR3aa: CASSLSSGNTIYF
len: 13
d_gene: .
j_gene: TRBJ1-3
v_gene: TRBV6-5
abundance: .

CDR3nt: TGTGCCAGCAGCGTAGGTCAGGTAGACGAGCAGTACTTC
CDR3aa: CASSVGQVDEQYF
len: 13
d_gene: .
j_gene: TRBJ2-7
v_gene: TRBV9
abundance: .

CDR3nt: TGCGCCAGCAGCCAAGTTTACGGCACTGAAGCTTTCTTT
CDR3aa: CASSQVYGTEAFF
len: 13
d_gene: .
j_gene: TRBJ1-1
v_gene: TRBV4-1
abundance: once

CDR3nt: TGTGCCAGCAGTTACTCGACGGGGTTTCAGCCCCAGCATTTT
CDR3aa: CASSYSTGFQPQHF
len: 14
d_gene: .
j_gene: TRBJ1-5
v_gene: TRBV6-2/TRBV6-3
abundance: few

CDR3nt: TGTGCCAGCAGCCAGGGACAAATAGAAACCCTGAAGAAGCAGTACTTC
CDR3aa: CASSQGQIETLKKQYF
len: 16
d_gene: .
j_gene: TRBJ2-7
v_gene: TRBV7-2
abundance: .

CDR3nt: TGTGCCAGCAGTGATGGGGACAGGGGAGGGCACGAGCAGTACTTC
CDR3aa: CASSDGDRGGHEQYF
len: 15
d_gene: TRBD1
j_gene: TRBJ2-7
v_gene: TRBV6-1
abundance: once

CDR3nt: TGTGCCAGCAGCCGTACAGGGGGCGGCGGTTCACCCCTCCACTTT
CDR3aa: CASSRTGGGGSPLHF
len: 15
d_gene: TRBD1
j_gene: TRBJ1-6
v_gene: TRBV5-6
abundance: .

CDR3nt: TGTGCCAGCAGCTTAGTACTAGCGGGGGGATTTCAGTTCTTC
CDR3aa: CASSLVLAGGFQFF
len: 14
d_gene: TRBD2
j_gene: TRBJ2-1
v_gene: TRBV7-9
abundance: .

CDR3nt: TGCGCCAGCAGCCAAGGACCGGACAGGAACACTGAAGCTTTCTTT
CDR3aa: CASSQGPDRNTEAFF
len: 15
d_gene: .
j_gene: TRBJ1-1
v_gene: TRBV4-3
abundance: .

CDR3nt: TGCGCCAGCAGCCCCGGGACTAGTCGGTATACGCAGTATTTT
CDR3aa: CASSPGTSRYTQYF
len: 14
d_gene: TRBD2
j_gene: TRBJ2-3
v_gene: TRBV5-1
abundance: .

CDR3nt: TGTGCCAGCAGCTTAAGACTAGCGGGGGGCACAGATACGCAGTATTTT
CDR3aa: CASSLRLAGGTDTQYF
len: 16
d_gene: TRBD2
j_gene: TRBJ2-3
v_gene: TRBV7-3
abundance: .

CDR3nt: TGTGCCAGTAGTCGCGGCAGGGAGGGCACTGAAGCTTTCTTT
CDR3aa: CASSRGREGTEAFF
len: 14
d_gene: .
j_gene: TRBJ1-1
v_gene: TRBV19
abundance: .

CDR3nt: TGCGCCAGCAGCCCCCACCTCACAGGGGTCCAGGGCACCGGGGAGCTGTTTTTT
CDR3aa: CASSPHLTGVQGTGELFF
len: 18
d_gene: TRBD1
j_gene: TRBJ2-2
v_gene: TRBV5-1
abundance: .

CDR3nt: TGTGCCTGGAGTCAAGACAGAGAGCAGTTCTTC
CDR3aa: CAWSQDREQFF
len: 11
d_gene: .
j_gene: TRBJ2-1
v_gene: TRBV30
abundance: many